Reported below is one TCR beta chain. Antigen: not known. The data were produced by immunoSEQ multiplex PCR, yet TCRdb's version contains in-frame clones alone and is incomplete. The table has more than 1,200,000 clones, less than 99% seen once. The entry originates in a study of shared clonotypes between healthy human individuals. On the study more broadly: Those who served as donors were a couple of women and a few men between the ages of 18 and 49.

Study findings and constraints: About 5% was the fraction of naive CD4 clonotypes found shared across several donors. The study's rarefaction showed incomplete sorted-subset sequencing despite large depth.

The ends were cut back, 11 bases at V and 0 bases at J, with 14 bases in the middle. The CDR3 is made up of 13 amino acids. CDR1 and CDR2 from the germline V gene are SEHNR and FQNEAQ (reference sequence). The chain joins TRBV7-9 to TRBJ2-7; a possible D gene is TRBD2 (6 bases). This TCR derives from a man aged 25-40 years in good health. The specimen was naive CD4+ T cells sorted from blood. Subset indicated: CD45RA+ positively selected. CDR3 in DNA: TGTGCCGGTGATAGCGGCAGCTCCTACGAGCAGTACTTC. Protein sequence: CAGDSGSSYEQYF.